This passage covers 32 T cell receptor beta chains from one sample sequenced in a study of T cell repertoires in cytomegalovirus infection. TCRdb reprocessed the reads via MiXCR and lists one record per CDR3 protein. The table lists 200,000 to 250,000 distinct CDR3 sequences, approximately 22% of them singletons. Sequencing used CD8+ T cells from PBMCs. Receptor source: a human donor in good health (CMV status not recorded). Some clones in this sample may be carry-over from other donors' samples.

This rearrangement joins TRBV11-1 to TRBJ2-1; D may be TRBD1 or TRBD2 (6 bases each). The CDR3 extends over 16 amino acids. The germline CDR1 and CDR2 sequences are SGHAT and FQDESV (reference sequence). Deletions cut 0 bases from V and 8 bases from J, with 17 bases between. The CDR3 DNA is TGTGCCAGCAGCTTAGCGACAGGAACGGGAGCGGATGAGCAGTTCTTC. Translating it yields CASSLATGTGADEQFF. Looking up the rest from reference TRBV11-1 and TRBJ2-1 gives the full variable domain: EAEVAQSPRYKITEKSQAVAFWCDPISGHATLYWYRQILGQGPELLVQFQDESVVDDSQLPKDRFSAERLKGVDSTLKIQPAELGDSAMYLCASSLATGTGADEQFFGPGTRLTVL.

This clonotype occurred a few times. The chain couples TRBV6-5 to TRBJ2-1; 15 nucleotides match TRBD2. Looked up from germline, CDR1 is MNHEY and CDR2 is SVGAGI. V dropped 4 bases and J dropped 7; count of bases not matched to a gene: 8. This CDR3 has 17 residues. CDR3 coding DNA: TGTGCCAGCAGTTTATGGACTAGCGGGGGGGCGGGGAATGAGCAGTTCTTC. Its translation is CASSLWTSGGAGNEQFF.

The rearrangement uses TRBV20-1 and TRBJ2-1, with 7 nucleotides matching TRBD2. CDR1 is DFQATT and CDR2 is SNEGSKA in the germline V gene (reference sequence). With V trimmed by 0 bases and J by 0 bases, 11 bases remained unmatched. CDR3 size: 18 residues. CDR3 sequence (DNA): TGCAGTGCTAGAGACCCCACGGGGCGGGGGAGCTCCTACAATGAGCAGTTCTTC. Its translation: CSARDPTGRGSSYNEQFF.

The gene calls are TRBV6-5 and TRBJ2-7; TRBD1 is a possible D gene (6 bases). V lost 2 bases and J 2 bases, leaving 13 bases between the germline ends. The CDR3 sequence is 15 residues long. Per the germline V gene, CDR1 is MNHEY and CDR2 is SVGAGI. The CDR3 loop is CASSYGQGSTYEQYF. The CDR3, as DNA: TGTGCCAGCAGTTACGGTCAGGGGTCCACCTACGAGCAGTACTTC.

On this clonotype itself: Relative to the germline gene, one junction end is altered; a read error may explain this. The rearrangement joins TRBV2 to TRBJ1-1; 9 positions agree with TRBD1. The CDR3 spans 12 residues. Germline CDR1 reads SNHLY; CDR2 reads FYNNEI. CDR3 region: CASSERGQGFLF. Written as DNA, the CDR3 is TGTGCCAGCAGTGAACGCGGACAGGGGTTTCTCTTT.

Written as DNA, the CDR3 is TGTGCCAGCAGTCCCGGGACCGCTGAAGCTTTCTTT. Residues: CASSPGTAEAFF. The chain links TRBV12-3 or TRBV12-4 to TRBJ1-1; weak D call: TRBD1 (5 bases). The CDR3 has 12 amino acids. V dropped 5 bases and J dropped 6 bases, with 10 bases sitting between them.

This clonotype showed up many times. This chain uses TRBV29-1 with TRBJ2-7; 7 nucleotides align to TRBD1. J gave up 5 bases and V 0 bases, and 7 bases lay outside the gene matches. The CDR3 runs to 14 residues. Germline values: CDR1 SQVTM, CDR2 ANQGSEA. Here the CDR3 DNA reads TGCAGCGTTGAAGACACAGGGGTAAGACACGAGCAGTACTTC. It is translated as CSVEDTGVRHEQYF.

This clonotype has a count of ten or more. The chain links TRBV19 to TRBJ2-1; D gene ambiguous. Germline CDR1 and CDR2: LNHDA and SQIVND (reference sequence). The CDR3 covers 11 residues. The germline V and J ends were trimmed by 5 bases and 4 bases, with 3 bases remaining between them. In nucleotides, the CDR3 is TGTGCCAGTAGTGATTACAATGAGCAGTTCTTC. Translated, it gives CASSDYNEQFF.

There are many counts of this clonotype. The chain links TRBV7-2 to TRBJ1-1; D not resolved. The CDR3 loop spans 14 amino acids. Trimming shortened V by 1 base and J by 3 bases, and 9 bases separated the two germline ends. CDR1 and CDR2 (germline): SGHTA, FQGNSA. The CDR3 DNA reads TGTGCCAGCAGCTTAGATGCAGCCTACACTGAAGCTTTCTTT. Translated: CASSLDAAYTEAFF. Full variable domain (rest looked up from reference TRBV7-2 and TRBJ1-1): GAGVSQSPSNKVTEKGKDVELRCDPISGHTALYWYRQSLGQGLEFLIYFQGNSAPDKSGLPSDRFSAERTGGSVSTLTIQRTQQEDSAVYLCASSLDAAYTEAFFGQGTRLTVV.

This clonotype was detected only a few times. The rearrangement joins TRBV7-2 to TRBJ2-3; 9 nucleotides match TRBD2. V lost 2 bases and J lost 6; bases outside the gene matches: 15. Germline CDR1 and CDR2: SGHTA and FQGNSA. The CDR3 sequence is 18 residues long. For the CDR3, the DNA is TGTGCCAGCAGCTTACTGAGCCCGGGCGGGGGGGCGGGGGATACGCAGTATTTT. Encoded protein: CASSLLSPGGGAGDTQYF.

This clonotype was counted a few times. This rearrangement joins TRBV5-1 to TRBJ2-7; TRBD1 aligns across 7 bases. The CDR3 length is 16 residues. CDR1 is SGHRS, CDR2 YFSETQ, per germline. Trimming took 0 bases from V and 4 from J; bases not matched to a gene: 10. DNA for the CDR3: TGCGCCAGCAGCTTGGGAGTCGGGCAGGGGGAATACGAGCAGTACTTC. Protein: CASSLGVGQGEYEQYF.

The chain couples TRBV7-9 to TRBJ2-7; 11 positions match TRBD1. This CDR3 comprises 15 residues. V gave up 5 bases and J gave up 4 bases; unmatched junction bases: 7. In germline, CDR1 is SEHNR, CDR2 FQNEAQ (reference sequence). CDR3 loop: CASSMPGQGVYEQYF. CDR3 bases: TGTGCCAGCAGCATGCCGGGACAGGGGGTGTACGAGCAGTACTTC.

In its sample, this clonotype was seen many times. The chain recombines TRBV28 with TRBJ2-3; 9 bases match TRBD2. The germline gives CDR1 MDHEN, CDR2 SYDVKM. Unmatched junction bases numbered 20, after V lost 9 bases and J lost 4 bases. There are 18 residues in the CDR3. The CDR3 DNA reads as TGTGCCAGTTCCACGTGGAGACTAGCGGCCCTAGAGGCAGATACGCAGTATTTT. Residues: CASSTWRLAALEADTQYF.

The V and J genes are TRBV6-5 and TRBJ1-1; no clear D gene. CDR1 and CDR2 from the germline V gene are MNHEY and SVGAGI. Trimming stripped 6 bases from V and 8 bases from J, with 10 bases between. CDR3 length equals 11 residues. This CDR3 is CASRLGNEAFF. Here the CDR3 DNA reads TGTGCCAGCAGACTGGGAAACGAAGCTTTCTTT.

The rearrangement joins TRBV12-3 or TRBV12-4 to TRBJ2-3; possible D gene TRBD2, 5 bases. This CDR3 region has 14 residues. The V end lost 6 bases, the J end lost 5 bases, and 15 bases lay between the germline ends. CDR3 in DNA: TGTGCCAGCAGCCTCCGGACTCTGAGAGATACGCAGTATTTT. This gives the protein CASSLRTLRDTQYF.

J is TRBJ2-2 and V is TRBV6-4; D is perhaps TRBD1 or TRBD2 (5 bases each). The germline gives CDR1 MRHNA, CDR2 SNTAGT. CDR3 length: 15 amino acids. The V end was cut by 7 bases, the J end by 0 bases, with 12 bases between. The CDR3 DNA reads as TGTGCCAGCAAGGGACGAGACACGAACACCGGGGAGCTGTTTTTT. Translation gives CASKGRDTNTGELFF.

V is TRBV6-5 and J is TRBJ2-3; D perhaps matches TRBD2 (6 bases). This CDR3 is 14 amino acids long. The V end was cut by 5 bases, the J end by 6 bases, with 15 bases between. Germline CDR1 is MNHEY and CDR2 is SVGAGI. CDR3 region: CASSPLGSGDTQYF. The CDR3 DNA reads as TGTGCCAGCAGTCCCCTCGGGAGCGGGGATACGCAGTATTTT.

The rearrangement uses TRBV27 and TRBJ2-7; the D gene could be TRBD1 or TRBD2 (5 bases each). Trimming pared 5 bases from V and 7 bases from J, leaving 15 bases between. The CDR3 sequence is 13 residues long. Germline V gene lookup returns CDR1 MNHEY and CDR2 SMNVEV (reference sequence). In nucleotides, the CDR3 is TGTGCCAGCAGTCCGGGGACCTTTAGGGAGCAGTACTTC. Translating gives CASSPGTFREQYF.

This sequence joins TRBV25-1 and TRBJ2-1; TRBD1 aligns across 9 bases. The CDR3 extends over 16 amino acids. Trimming took 3 bases from V and 3 from J; bases not matched to a gene: 6. Germline values: CDR1 MGHDK, CDR2 SYGVNS. CDR3 sequence reads: CASSDGRDRDYNEQFF. The CDR3, as DNA: TGTGCCAGCAGTGATGGCCGGGACAGGGACTACAATGAGCAGTTCTTC.

The chain is built from TRBV19 and TRBJ1-1; D call uncertain. The CDR3 has 13 amino acids. The germline CDR1 and CDR2 sequences are LNHDA and SQIVND (reference sequence). V was trimmed by 4 bases and J by 0 bases, leaving 6 bases between them. CDR3 protein: CASSSSMNTEAFF. DNA of the CDR3: TGTGCCAGTAGTAGTTCGATGAACACTGAAGCTTTCTTT.

The chain joins TRBV2 to TRBJ2-7; 8 nucleotides match TRBD1. V lost 4 bases, J lost 3 bases, and 5 bases stayed unmatched. The CDR3 totals 14 residues. Germline loops: CDR1 SNHLY, CDR2 FYNNEI. The CDR3 DNA sequence: TGTGCCAGCAGTGCGCCGGACAGGGACTACGAGCAGTACTTC. Its translation: CASSAPDRDYEQYF.

V usage is TRBV29-1 and J usage is TRBJ2-2; possible D gene TRBD1, 6 bases. Germline CDR1 SQVTM, CDR2 ANQGSEA. Trimming cost V 7 bases and J 7 bases, with 10 bases left between them. The CDR3 sequence is 11 residues long. Here the CDR3 reads CSGRQDGELFF. CDR3 nucleotide sequence: TGCAGCGGGAGACAGGACGGGGAGCTGTTTTTT.

The chain links TRBV28 to TRBJ1-5; D call uncertain. Germline CDR1 and CDR2: MDHEN and SYDVKM. Trimming took 6 bases from V and 1 from J, leaving 22 bases between them. This CDR3 has 18 residues. The CDR3 DNA is TGTGCCAGCAGATTACTAGTTATGGACCCCCAAAGCAATCAGCCCCAGCATTTT. This gives the protein CASRLLVMDPQSNQPQHF.

A few counts support this clonotype. The J gene is TRBJ1-1, the V gene TRBV6-2 or TRBV6-3; D is uncertain. Trimming left V 2 bases short and J 0 bases short, with 7 bases between. CDR1 and CDR2 from the germline V gene are MNHEY and SVGEGT. This CDR3 region has 14 residues. The CDR3 sequence is CASSYKYMNTEAFF. The DNA of the CDR3 is TGTGCCAGCAGTTACAAATACATGAACACTGAAGCTTTCTTT.

V gene TRBV18 combines with J gene TRBJ2-3; D gene unclear. Germline V CDR1 and CDR2: KGHSH, LQKENI. This CDR3 contains 16 residues. Between the trimmed V and J ends, which lost 0 bases and 2 bases, there was a span of 12 bases. The CDR3 DNA sequence: TGTGCCAGCTCACCACCGAAGGTATGGGACACAGATACGCAGTATTTT. Protein product: CASSPPKVWDTDTQYF.

This clonotype was recorded a few times. The V and J genes are TRBV7-9 and TRBJ1-3; D is unclear. Germline-derived CDR1 and CDR2 are SEHNR and FQNEAQ (reference sequence). The V and J ends lost 1 base and 0 bases respectively, with 7 bases between them. The CDR3 is made up of 15 amino acids. In DNA, the CDR3 is TGTGCCAGCAGCTTAGATACGGGCTCTGGAAACACCATATATTTT. It is translated as CASSLDTGSGNTIYF.

This clonotype has a handful of counts. This chain uses TRBV5-5 with TRBJ2-2; possible D gene TRBD2, 5 bases. With 4 bases removed from V and 3 bases from J, the gap between germline ends came to 16 bases. Germline assignment: CDR1 SGHKS and CDR2 YYEKEE (reference sequence). The CDR3 runs to 16 residues. The CDR3 DNA reads TGTGCCAGCAGCGGTGACTTGGGAGACTACACCGGGGAGCTGTTTTTT. It is translated as CASSGDLGDYTGELFF.

The table lists this clonotype with a few counts. The chain carries TRBV19 and TRBJ2-3; 7 nucleotides align to TRBD2. Trimming at V came to 3 bases and at J to 2 bases, leaving 8 bases not matched to a gene. The CDR3 consists of 16 residues. Germline-derived CDR1 and CDR2 are LNHDA and SQIVND (reference sequence). The CDR3 reads CASSMSPSGNTDTQYF. The CDR3 DNA is TGTGCCAGTAGTATGAGTCCTAGCGGCAACACAGATACGCAGTATTTT.

The chain's CDR3 is CASSYTDNQPQHF. CDR3 nucleotides: TGTGCCAGCAGTTACACAGACAATCAGCCCCAGCATTTT. The chain carries TRBV6-5 and TRBJ1-5; no clear D. V gave up 2 bases and J gave up 3 bases, with 5 bases separating them. This CDR3 is 13 amino acids long. Germline CDR1 and CDR2: MNHEY and SVGAGI.

This clonotype came up a few times. CDR3 in amino acids: CASNEPGANTEAFF. CDR3 coding DNA: TGTGCCAGCAACGAGCCAGGGGCGAACACTGAAGCTTTCTTT. This chain joins TRBV2 and TRBJ1-1; tentatively, D is TRBD1 (6 bases). With 7 bases removed from V and 1 base from J, the gap between germline ends came to 13 bases. The CDR3 contains 14 residues. CDR1 and CDR2 from the germline V gene are SNHLY and FYNNEI.

This chain joins TRBV11-1 and TRBJ1-1, with D perhaps TRBD1 (5 bases). V lost 4 bases to trimming and J lost 3 bases, with 9 bases between them. The CDR3 is made up of 13 amino acids. Germline CDR1 reads SGHAT; CDR2 reads FQDESV (reference sequence). The CDR3 sequence: CASSSPQDTEAFF. The CDR3 nucleotides read TGTGCCAGCAGCTCACCACAGGACACTGAAGCTTTCTTT. The variable domain in full, with the rest retrieved from reference TRBV11-1 and TRBJ1-1, is EAEVAQSPRYKITEKSQAVAFWCDPISGHATLYWYRQILGQGPELLVQFQDESVVDDSQLPKDRFSAERLKGVDSTLKIQPAELGDSAMYLCASSSPQDTEAFFGQGTRLTVV.

The chain uses TRBV6-2 or TRBV6-3 and TRBJ2-2; no clear D. This CDR3 has 12 residues. The V and J ends lost 8 bases and 7 bases respectively, with 11 bases between them. Germline assignment: CDR1 MNHEY and CDR2 SVGEGT. CDR3 coding DNA: TGTGCCAGCTCGGATGCCCTCGGGGAGCTGTTTTTT. The encoded protein is CASSDALGELFF.